What follows describes a single T cell receptor beta chain. The antigen is not known. Gene names denote mouse genes. The read terminates 1 residue ahead of where the CDR3 ends, so the germline J gene completes it. The same CDR3 is also encoded by other DNA sequences in this sample. The data were obtained in a study of tissue T cells after allogeneic stem cell transplantation. There are 14 residues in the CDR3. V lost 0 bases to trimming and J lost 1 base, with 7 bases between them. Germline V gives CDR1 NNHNN, CDR2 SYGAGS (reference sequence). General observations from the study: Sampling depth was limited, and the cohort was small and clinically varied. Anatomically similar tissues had similar TCR repertoires within each patient.

Profiling relied on immunoSEQ multiplex PCR, and the TCRdb table lists in-frame clones only, not all of them. The profile covers approximately 45,000 clones, with around 72% appearing a single time and 0.5% to 0.65% taken by the ten largest. The J gene is TRBJ1-1, the V gene TRBV13-2, with D possibly matching TRBD1 (6 bases). The receptor was derived from a pool of C57BL/6 mice in good health. The sample was sorted cells pooled from one or two spleens. The CDR3 bases that were read are TGTGCCAGCGGTGATGCACAGGGAAACACAGAAGTCTTC. The encoded protein is CASGDAQGNTEVF. The whole CDR3 reads CASGDAQGNTEVFF.